A selection of T cell receptor beta chains follows, all from one sample in a study of blood T cell repertoires in COVID-19. Only in-frame clones appear in the TCRdb table, and some are missing; sequencing was by immunoSEQ multiplex PCR. This sample carries some 300,000 clones, around nine tenths of them seen once, and the ten largest clones take about 12%. The sequenced sample consisted of peripheral blood. The receptors come from a woman aged 70-85 years with COVID-19, enrolled during active disease. Each CDR3 is given with its conserved first and last residue. A D gene is named only where the DNA matches it firmly. A row's size may be missing; if present it is once, few, many or a size class.

v_gene	d_gene	j_gene	abundance	CDR3aa	CDR3nt
TRBV6-5	TRBD1	TRBJ1-1	-	CASIFTGGNTEAFF	TGTGCCAGCATATTCACAGGGGGCAACACTGAAGCTTTCTTT
TRBV28	-	TRBJ1-5	-	CASSLGPNQPQHF	TGTGCCAGCAGTTTGGGGCCCAATCAGCCCCAGCATTTT
TRBV6-2/TRBV6-3	TRBD1	TRBJ2-7	-	CASSYSIRRGPDEQYF	TGTGCCAGCAGTTACTCGATCCGCAGGGGGCCCGACGAGCAGTACTTC
TRBV3-1/TRBV3-2	TRBD1	TRBJ2-7	-	CASSQDPTGGYEQYF	TGTGCCAGCAGCCAGGATCCGACAGGGGGCTACGAGCAGTACTTC
TRBV30	-	TRBJ2-1	-	CAWLDSSTYNEQFF	TGTGCCTGGTTGGACAGCTCAACCTACAATGAGCAGTTCTTC
TRBV6-5	-	TRBJ1-3	-	CASSRGQGNTIYF	TGTGCCAGCAGCCGGGGACAAGGAAACACCATATATTTT
TRBV7-2	TRBD1	TRBJ1-5	-	CASSPQGPGNQPQHF	TGTGCCAGCAGCCCACAGGGGCCGGGCAATCAGCCCCAGCATTTT
TRBV28	TRBD1	TRBJ1-1	-	CASKDRPGGSEAFF	TGTGCCAGCAAGGACAGGCCTGGGGGGTCTGAAGCTTTCTTT
TRBV24-1	-	TRBJ2-1	few	CATSDPLTAYNEQFF	TGTGCCACCAGTGATCCGCTGACAGCATACAATGAGCAGTTCTTC
TRBV24-1	-	TRBJ1-4	-	CATSDSGGKGEKLFF	TGTGCCACCAGTGATTCGGGGGGTAAGGGTGAAAAACTGTTTTTT
TRBV24-1	-	TRBJ2-3	-	CATEQGNTQYF	TGTGCCACGGAACAGGGAAATACGCAGTATTTT
TRBV7-6	-	TRBJ2-3	-	CASSPEGRSTDTQYF	TGTGCCAGCAGCCCAGAGGGCAGAAGCACAGATACGCAGTATTTT
TRBV28	-	TRBJ2-7	-	CASSSRGEQYF	TGTGCCAGCAGTTCAAGGGGCGAGCAGTACTTC
TRBV6-6	-	TRBJ1-5	-	CASSYPLGGDQPQHF	TGTGCCAGCAGTTACCCCCTTGGAGGGGATCAGCCCCAGCATTTT
TRBV4-1	TRBD2	TRBJ2-1	-	CASSQLSGGIYNEQFF	TGCGCCAGCAGCCAATTAAGCGGGGGAATCTACAATGAGCAGTTCTTC
TRBV7-9	TRBD1	TRBJ1-4	-	CASASGQLNEKLFF	TGTGCCAGCGCTTCGGGACAGCTTAATGAAAAACTGTTTTTT
TRBV9	-	TRBJ2-7	-	CASSPGAGDPYEQYF	TGTGCCAGCAGCCCCGGGGCAGGGGACCCTTACGAGCAGTACTTC
TRBV18	-	TRBJ2-3	-	CASSSQGGTDTQYF	TGTGCCAGCTCATCGCAGGGGGGAACAGATACGCAGTATTTT
TRBV9	TRBD2	TRBJ2-5	-	CASSASGGSQETQYF	TGTGCCAGCAGCGCTAGCGGGGGCTCCCAAGAGACCCAGTACTTC
TRBV12-3/TRBV12-4	-	TRBJ2-1	-	CASSLGGDEQFF	TGTGCCAGCAGTTTAGGAGGAGATGAGCAGTTCTTC
TRBV5-8	-	TRBJ2-7	-	CASSLVEGFVGYEQYF	TGTGCCAGCAGCTTGGTGGAGGGGTTCGTGGGCTACGAGCAGTACTTC
TRBV28	-	TRBJ1-1	-	CASSLRSEAFF	TGTGCCAGCAGTTTACGCAGTGAAGCTTTCTTT
TRBV3-1/TRBV3-2	-	TRBJ1-2	-	CASSPLILEGYTF	TGTGCCAGCAGCCCCTTGATCTTGGAGGGCTACACCTTC
TRBV4-1	-	TRBJ1-1	-	CASSQEGGFAEAFF	TGCGCCAGCAGCCAAGAGGGGGGTTTCGCTGAAGCTTTCTTT
TRBV19	TRBD1	TRBJ1-4	-	CASSALTGADTNEKLFF	TGTGCCAGTAGTGCGTTAACAGGGGCCGATACTAATGAAAAACTGTTTTTT
TRBV27	TRBD2	TRBJ2-7	few	CASSSLASGNYEQYF	TGTGCCAGCAGTTCCCTGGCTAGCGGGAACTACGAGCAGTACTTC
TRBV27	-	TRBJ2-1	-	CASSLTGTTYNEQFF	TGTGCCAGCAGTTTAACAGGGACTACCTACAATGAGCAGTTCTTC
TRBV19	-	TRBJ1-4	-	CASSMRVREKLFF	TGTGCCAGTAGTATGAGGGTGAGGGAAAAACTGTTTTTT
TRBV3-1/TRBV3-2	TRBD2	TRBJ2-3	-	CASSQVNLGLVPDTQYF	TGTGCCAGCAGCCAAGTGAATCTTGGACTAGTCCCAGATACGCAGTATTTT
TRBV10-3	TRBD1	TRBJ2-1	-	CAISPSGQTNEQFF	TGTGCCATCAGCCCATCGGGACAGACAAATGAGCAGTTCTTC
TRBV5-1	TRBD1	TRBJ2-1	-	CASSLGDRAAYEQFF	TGCGCCAGCAGCTTGGGGGACAGGGCCGCCTATGAGCAGTTCTTC
TRBV29-1	-	TRBJ1-1	once	CSVKWRLREGNTEAFF	TGCAGCGTCAAATGGCGTCTCCGGGAGGGGAACACTGAAGCTTTCTTT
TRBV27	TRBD2	TRBJ2-1	once	CASSVGLAGGPGEQFF	TGTGCCAGCAGTGTCGGACTAGCGGGGGGGCCGGGTGAGCAGTTCTTC
TRBV11-2	-	TRBJ1-2	-	CASRSVRGKANYGYTF	TGTGCCAGCAGATCCGTGCGGGGAAAAGCTAACTATGGCTACACCTTC
TRBV2	TRBD1	TRBJ2-1	-	CASHWDRSSYNEQFF	TGTGCCAGTCATTGGGACAGGAGCTCCTACAATGAGCAGTTCTTC
TRBV6-1	-	TRBJ1-1	-	CASSEQGRTEAFF	TGTGCCAGCAGTGAGCAGGGGCGCACTGAAGCTTTCTTT
TRBV14	-	TRBJ1-2	-	CASSHSNYGYTF	TGTGCCAGCAGCCATTCGAACTATGGCTACACCTTC
TRBV7-2	-	TRBJ2-6	-	CASSLDSRSGANVLTF	TGTGCCAGCAGCTTAGATTCCCGCTCTGGGGCCAACGTCCTGACTTTC
TRBV7-2	-	TRBJ2-4	-	CASTEDGLAKNIQYF	TGTGCCAGCACCGAAGACGGGTTGGCCAAAAACATTCAGTACTTC
TRBV29-1	-	TRBJ1-3	-	CSVERGISGNTIYF	TGCAGCGTTGAGAGGGGGATATCTGGAAACACCATATATTTT
TRBV5-5	-	TRBJ1-3	-	CASSLGPGNTIYF	TGTGCCAGCAGCTTGGGGCCCGGAAACACCATATATTTT
TRBV5-1	TRBD1	TRBJ2-7	-	CASSRDSFYEQYF	TGCGCCAGCAGCCGGGACAGCTTTTACGAGCAGTACTTC
TRBV5-4	TRBD2	TRBJ2-5	-	CASSAGGSQETQYF	TGTGCCAGCAGCGCGGGGGGCTCCCAGGAGACCCAGTACTTC
TRBV7-2	-	TRBJ1-1	-	CASSPHLNTEAFF	TGTGCCAGCAGCCCCCATCTGAACACTGAAGCTTTCTTT
TRBV30	TRBD1	TRBJ1-2	-	CAWSIKGADGYTF	TGTGCCTGGAGTATTAAGGGGGCGGACGGCTACACCTTC
TRBV6-5	-	TRBJ1-2	-	CAIYGGNGYTF	TGTGCCATCTACGGGGGGAATGGCTACACCTTC